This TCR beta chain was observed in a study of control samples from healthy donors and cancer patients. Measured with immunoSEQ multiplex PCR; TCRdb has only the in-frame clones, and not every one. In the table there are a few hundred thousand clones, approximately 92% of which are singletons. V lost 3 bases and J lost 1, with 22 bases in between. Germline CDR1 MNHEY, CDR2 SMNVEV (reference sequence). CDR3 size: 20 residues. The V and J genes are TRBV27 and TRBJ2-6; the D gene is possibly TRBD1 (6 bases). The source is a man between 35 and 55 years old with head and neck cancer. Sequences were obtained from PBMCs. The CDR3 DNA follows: TGTGCCAGCAGTTTTCGCGACAGGCCCTTAGGGGAATCTGGGGCCAACGTCCTGACTTTC. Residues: CASSFRDRPLGESGANVLTF.